These 24 T cell receptor beta chains originate from one sample sequenced in a study of blood T cell repertoires in COVID-19. Assay: immunoSEQ multiplex PCR; the TCRdb copy retains only in-frame clones and omits some. The table lists some 73,000 clones, 70% to 85% of them singletons. Sequencing input: peripheral blood. The receptor set was obtained from a woman aged 55-70 years with acute or convalescent COVID-19.

CDR3 sequence: CASSYGTGGSYEQYF. CDR3 nucleotides: TGTGCCAGCAGCTACGGGACAGGGGGCTCCTACGAGCAGTACTTC. The chain joins TRBV7-2 to TRBJ2-7; 11 bases are a match to TRBD1. The CDR3 loop spans 15 amino acids. Trimming took 4 bases from V and 0 from J; bases not matched to a gene: 2. In germline, CDR1 is SGHTA, CDR2 FQGNSA.

This chain joins TRBV29-1 and TRBJ2-2; D is unclear. The CDR3 runs 14 residues. The V gene lost 3 bases and the J gene lost 4 bases, with 12 bases spanning the gap. Germline loops: CDR1 SQVTM, CDR2 ANQGSEA. In DNA form, the CDR3 reads TGCAGCGTTGAGTTCTTCCGGTCCACCGGGGAGCTGTTTTTT. Translated: CSVEFFRSTGELFF.

The rearrangement links TRBV7-9 to TRBJ2-1; TRBD2 aligns across 8 bases. The length of the CDR3 is 16 residues. Unmatched junction bases numbered 18, after V lost 5 bases and J lost 12 bases. Per the germline V gene, CDR1 is SEHNR and CDR2 is FQNEAQ (reference sequence). The CDR3 DNA is TGTGCCAGCAGCCCGCATGCGGGAGGATGGCTAAGTGGGCAGTTCTTC. As protein: CASSPHAGGWLSGQFF.

The J gene is TRBJ1-1, the V gene TRBV6-5; weak D call: TRBD1 (5 bases). V was clipped by 5 bases and J by 2 bases, with 12 bases between them. The CDR3 runs 14 residues. Germline assignment: CDR1 MNHEY and CDR2 SVGAGI. CDR3 sequence: CASSLGGENTEAFF. For the CDR3, the DNA is TGTGCCAGCAGTCTGGGGGGGGAAAACACTGAAGCTTTCTTT.

The V gene is TRBV7-8, the J gene TRBJ1-5; 7 nucleotides match TRBD1. Germline V lookup: CDR1 SGHVS, CDR2 FQNEAQ. V was clipped by 4 bases and J by 3 bases; unmatched bases: 6. The CDR3 is 15 amino acids. The CDR3 region has the DNA TGTGCCAGCAGCTGGCAACAGGGGAACAATCAGCCCCAGCATTTT. Amino acid sequence: CASSWQQGNNQPQHF.

The rearrangement links TRBV6-1 to TRBJ2-7; tentatively, D is TRBD1 (6 bases). The CDR3 is made up of 20 amino acids. Trimming removed 3 bases from V and 7 bases from J, with 34 bases in between. Germline V lookup: CDR1 MNHNS, CDR2 SASEGT. CDR3 nucleotide sequence: TGTGCCAGCAGTGACCGCCGCGGACAGAGCCCCCTTCTCTTTCTCCCGGAGCAGTACTTC. Translated, it gives CASSDRRGQSPLLFLPEQYF.

This sequence joins TRBV5-1 and TRBJ2-2; TRBD2 agrees at 12 bases. The CDR3 totals 16 residues. V lost 2 bases, J lost 8 bases, and 7 bases stayed unmatched. The V gene's germline CDR1 is SGHRS and CDR2 YFSETQ. This chain's CDR3 is CASSFQTSGSMGELFF. CDR3 sequence (DNA): TGCGCCAGCAGCTTTCAGACTAGCGGGAGTATGGGGGAGCTGTTTTTT. The full variable domain, with the rest looked up from reference TRBV5-1 and TRBJ2-2, is KAGVTQTPRYLIKTRGQQVTLSCSPISGHRSVSWYQQTPGQGLQFLFEYFSETQRNKGNFPGRFSGRQFSNSRSEMNVSTLELGDSALYLCASSFQTSGSMGELFFGEGSRLTVL.

V usage is TRBV5-4 and J usage is TRBJ2-3; 14 positions match TRBD2. The germline CDR1 and CDR2 sequences are SGHNT and YYREEE (reference sequence). With V trimmed by 4 bases and J by 3 bases, 4 bases remained unmatched. The CDR3 sequence is 16 residues long. The CDR3 is CASSIRLAGGTDTQYF. Here the CDR3 DNA reads TGTGCCAGCAGCATAAGACTAGCGGGAGGGACAGATACGCAGTATTTT.

The V call is TRBV30, the J call TRBJ1-2; 9 bases fit TRBD1. From germline, CDR1 is GTSNPN and CDR2 SVGIG (reference sequence). This CDR3 has 14 residues. The V and J ends lost 4 bases and 4 bases, in that order; junction bases with no gene match: 7. The CDR3 loop is CAWTWTGEVYGYTF. The CDR3 coding sequence is TGTGCCTGGACCTGGACAGGGGAAGTCTATGGCTACACCTTC.

CDR3 sequence reads: CASSLTWTDEAFF. The CDR3 DNA reads as TGTGCCAGCAGCTTAACATGGACAGATGAAGCTTTCTTT. This rearrangement joins TRBV7-9 to TRBJ1-1, with D possibly matching TRBD1 (6 bases). V was pared by 2 bases and J by 7 bases, with 11 bases between. This CDR3 comprises 13 residues. CDR1 is SEHNR, CDR2 FQNEAQ, per germline (reference sequence).

This clone turned up a few times. The rearrangement uses TRBV5-1 and TRBJ1-2; possible D gene TRBD1, 6 bases. The CDR3 covers 15 residues. Germline assignment: CDR1 SGHRS and CDR2 YFSETQ. Trimming pared 5 bases from V and 4 bases from J, leaving 18 bases between. The CDR3 loop is CASRQMTGGPYGYTF. In DNA form, the CDR3 reads TGCGCCAGCAGACAGATGACAGGAGGTCCCTATGGCTACACCTTC.

V and J are TRBV30 and TRBJ2-3, with 8 bases lining up with TRBD1. The V gene end was trimmed by 2 bases and the J gene end by 6 bases; junction bases not matched to a gene: 10. Germline V gene lookup returns CDR1 GTSNPN and CDR2 SVGIG (reference sequence). This CDR3 has 15 amino acids. The CDR3 bases are TGTGCCTGGAGTCAAGGACAGGGCAGAGGGGATACGCAGTATTTT. Protein: CAWSQGQGRGDTQYF.

This clone was seen just once. The chain joins TRBV28 to TRBJ1-2; TRBD1 agrees at 7 bases. Germline V gene data show CDR1 as MDHEN and CDR2 as SYDVKM. J gave up 5 bases and V 7 bases, and 13 bases lay outside the gene matches. The CDR3 is 15 residues long. The CDR3, as DNA: TGTGCCAGCACCGAACAGGGGCCGGTGCTGTATGGCTACACCTTC. It is translated as CASTEQGPVLYGYTF.

This clone was seen a few times. CDR3 in DNA: TGTGCCAGCAAGCTTAGTATCAATCCCCAAGAGACCCAGTACTTC. Translation: CASKLSINPQETQYF. J is TRBJ2-5 and V is TRBV11-1; D is undetermined. Germline V CDR1 and CDR2: SGHAT, FQDESV (reference sequence). The CDR3 runs 15 residues. The V and J ends lost 7 bases and 1 base respectively, with 16 bases between them.

The chain joins TRBV9 to TRBJ2-1; D might be TRBD1 (5 bases). Trimming stripped 3 bases from V and 6 bases from J, with 13 bases between. The CDR3 consists of 14 residues. CDR1 and CDR2 from the germline V gene are SGDLS and YYNGEE. CDR3 coding DNA: TGTGCCAGCAGCGCTACTGCCCAGGGCAATGAGCAGTTCTTC. Protein sequence: CASSATAQGNEQFF. Together with reference TRBV9 and TRBJ2-1, the CDR3 gives the full variable domain: DSGVTQTPKHLITATGQRVTLRCSPRSGDLSVYWYQQSLDQGLQFLIQYYNGEERAKGNILERFSAQQFPDLHSELNLSSLELGDSALYFCASSATAQGNEQFFGPGTRLTVL.

The chain uses TRBV7-7 and TRBJ2-2, with TRBD1 matching over 9 bases. CDR1 SSHAT and CDR2 FNYEAQ come from the germline V gene (reference sequence). The CDR3 consists of 18 residues. The junction had 8 bases not matched to a gene; V was cut back by 1 base and J by 2 bases. The CDR3: CASSLDDGQGSNTGELFF. The CDR3 bases are TGTGCCAGCAGCTTAGACGATGGACAGGGGTCAAACACCGGGGAGCTGTTTTTT.

The chain has TRBV30 and TRBJ2-7; TRBD2 matches at 12 bases. This CDR3 region has 16 residues. Germline CDR1 and CDR2: GTSNPN and SVGIG (reference sequence). J lost 5 bases, V lost 4 bases, and 12 bases had no gene match. The CDR3 loop reads CAWNPGLAGQGDEQYF. The CDR3 DNA is TGTGCCTGGAACCCCGGACTAGCGGGACAGGGCGACGAGCAGTACTTC.

The chain is built from TRBV13 and TRBJ2-3; the D gene is possibly TRBD2 (5 bases). This CDR3 spans 13 amino acids. Deletions cut 3 bases from V and 4 bases from J, with 8 bases between. Germline V gene sequence: CDR1 PRHDT, CDR2 FYEKMQ (reference sequence). CDR3 protein: CASSFTGADTQYF. The CDR3 DNA is TGTGCCAGCAGCTTCACCGGGGCAGATACGCAGTATTTT.

This clone has just one count. The rearrangement uses TRBV28 and TRBJ1-5; perhaps TRBD1 as D (6 bases). Germline CDR1 reads MDHEN; CDR2 reads SYDVKM. This CDR3 has 15 residues. V lost 3 bases, J lost 2 bases, and 11 bases lay in between. The CDR3 sequence is CASSLQGGGNQPQHF. The CDR3 nucleotides are TGTGCCAGCAGTTTGCAAGGGGGAGGCAATCAGCCCCAGCATTTT.

This chain links TRBV5-8 with TRBJ1-1, with D perhaps matching TRBD1 (6 bases). The CDR3 consists of 15 residues. Germline lookup yields CDR1 SGHTS and CDR2 YDEGEE. V lost 0 bases to trimming and J lost 3 bases, with 12 bases between them. As DNA, the CDR3 is TGTGCCAGCAGCTTGGCCTGGGGGCGGGACACTGAAGCTTTCTTT. Amino acid sequence: CASSLAWGRDTEAFF.

This clone was detected only once. DNA for the CDR3: TGTGCCAGCAGTTTACTAGCGGGAGGGCCGGGAGAGCAGTACTTC. Its translation: CASSLLAGGPGEQYF. This chain links TRBV6-5 with TRBJ2-7, with 13 bases that match TRBD2. Germline CDR1 is MNHEY and CDR2 is SVGAGI. The CDR3 loop spans 15 amino acids. J was trimmed by 7 bases and V by 4 bases; bases with no gene match: 7.

The chain links TRBV30 to TRBJ2-1; D is undetermined. This CDR3 has 13 residues. Trimming cost V 5 bases and J 4 bases, with 12 bases left between them. Per the germline V gene, CDR1 is GTSNPN and CDR2 is SVGIG (reference sequence). The CDR3 DNA reads TGTGCCTGGTACGATCGACTGTACAATGAGCAGTTCTTC. This encodes CAWYDRLYNEQFF. Based on the CDR3 plus reference TRBV30 and TRBJ2-1, the full variable domain is SQTIHQWPATLVQPVGSPLSLECTVEGTSNPNLYWYRQAAGRGLQLLFYSVGIGQISSEVPQNLSASRPQDRQFILSSKKLLLSDSGFYLCAWYDRLYNEQFFGPGTRLTVL.

The chain recombines TRBV18 with TRBJ1-4, with unresolved D. In germline, CDR1 is KGHSH, CDR2 LQKENI. The germline V and J ends were trimmed by 2 bases and 6 bases, with 4 bases remaining between them. The CDR3 is 12 amino acids. The CDR3 sequence: CASSPADEKLFF. The CDR3 DNA reads as TGTGCCAGCTCACCAGCGGATGAAAAACTGTTTTTT.

The CDR3 sequence is CSVTGGTANEKLFF. CDR3 sequence (DNA): TGCAGCGTCACAGGGGGCACGGCTAATGAAAAACTGTTTTTT. The chain combines TRBV29-1 with TRBJ1-4; 9 bases fit TRBD1. V trimming: 6 bases; J trimming: 3 bases; junction bases outside the gene matches: 5. Germline V gene data show CDR1 as SQVTM and CDR2 as ANQGSEA. The CDR3 extends over 14 amino acids.